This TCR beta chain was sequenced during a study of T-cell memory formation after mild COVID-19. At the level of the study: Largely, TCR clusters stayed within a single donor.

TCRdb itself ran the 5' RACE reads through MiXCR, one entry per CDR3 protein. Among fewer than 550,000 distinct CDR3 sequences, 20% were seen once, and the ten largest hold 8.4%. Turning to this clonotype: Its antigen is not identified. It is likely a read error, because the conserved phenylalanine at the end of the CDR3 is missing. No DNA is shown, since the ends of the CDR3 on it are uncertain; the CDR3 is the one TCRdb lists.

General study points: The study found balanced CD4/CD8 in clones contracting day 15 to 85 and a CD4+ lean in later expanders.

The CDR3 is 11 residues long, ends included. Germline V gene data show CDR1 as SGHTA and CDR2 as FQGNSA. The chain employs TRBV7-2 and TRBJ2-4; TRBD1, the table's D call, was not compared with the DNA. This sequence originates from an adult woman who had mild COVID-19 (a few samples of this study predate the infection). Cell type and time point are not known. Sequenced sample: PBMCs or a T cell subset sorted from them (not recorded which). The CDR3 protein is CASSDTGVPGI.